Each of the 8 T cell receptor beta chains below was sequenced from the same sample in a study of cytomegalovirus exposure and HLA in healthy donors. Vbeta (60) and Jbeta (13) primers were used in the PCR. Using immunoSEQ multiplex PCR, the repertoire was profiled, and TCRdb retains in-frame clones only, with some absent. This sample has about 150,000 clones, with approximately 80% found just once. Sequencing used PBMCs. The receptors originated from a man aged 25-40 years in good health and CMV-seronegative.

The gene calls are TRBV7-9 and TRBJ1-2; D unresolved. CDR3 length: 14 amino acids. CDR1 and CDR2 from the germline V gene are SEHNR and FQNEAQ (reference sequence). Trimming left V 1 base short and J 4 bases short, with 10 bases between. The CDR3 DNA is TGTGCCAGCAGCTTAGTTTCACAAGTCTATGGCTACACCTTC. Its translation: CASSLVSQVYGYTF.

This chain uses TRBV7-9 with TRBJ2-5; the match to TRBD1 covers 8 bases. This CDR3 is 12 amino acids long. The germline V gene encodes CDR1 SEHNR and CDR2 FQNEAQ (reference sequence). Germline trimming cut 5 bases from V and 7 bases from J; bases unmatched to any gene: 3. The CDR3 DNA sequence: TGTGCCAGCAGCAGACAGGGGTTGACCCAGTACTTC. Its protein product is CASSRQGLTQYF.

The rearrangement joins TRBV5-4 to TRBJ1-2; no clear D gene. The CDR3 runs to 13 residues. V gave up 2 bases and J gave up 4 bases, with 9 bases separating them. CDR1 is SGHNT, CDR2 YYREEE, per germline (reference sequence). The CDR3 nucleotides are TGTGCCAGCAGCTTTCTGCGGCTCTATGGCTACACCTTC. It encodes CASSFLRLYGYTF.

This sequence joins TRBV28 and TRBJ1-5; the D gene is possibly TRBD1 (5 bases). V was pared by 2 bases and J by 9 bases, with 17 bases between. In germline, CDR1 is MDHEN, CDR2 SYDVKM. This CDR3 is built from 15 residues. CDR3: CASSLRAGRIRPQHF. CDR3 coding DNA: TGTGCCAGCAGTTTAAGGGCAGGGAGGATCCGGCCCCAGCATTTT.

V and J are TRBV5-1 and TRBJ2-1, with 10 positions matching TRBD2. The length of the CDR3 is 16 residues. CDR1 is SGHRS, CDR2 YFSETQ, per germline. V was pared by 4 bases and J by 7 bases, with 11 bases of the junction left unmatched. Written as DNA, the CDR3 is TGCGCCAGCAGCGTCTGGGCTAGCGGGGGATTTAATGAGCAGTTCTTC. Translation: CASSVWASGGFNEQFF.

This clone was observed a few times. This chain connects TRBV6-1 to TRBJ1-5; TRBD1 might be the D (5 bases). The germline V gene has CDR1 MNHNS and CDR2 SASEGT. V gave up 6 bases and J gave up 4 bases, with 10 bases separating them. The CDR3 sequence is 13 residues long. CDR3: CASRWEGNQPQHF. CDR3 sequence (DNA): TGTGCCAGCAGGTGGGAGGGGAATCAGCCCCAGCATTTT.

As concerns this clone: A read error is likely here: a far larger clone is one base away. The conserved phenylalanine or tryptophan is not found at the CDR3 terminus, so this likely reflects a read error. V is TRBV29-1 and J is TRBJ2-7, with 15 bases matching TRBD2. Germline V gene data show CDR1 as SQVTM and CDR2 as ANQGSEA. CDR3 length: 14 amino acids. J was trimmed by 2 bases and V by 7 bases; bases with no gene match: 3. The CDR3 loop reads CSAGLAGGPYEQYS. The CDR3 nucleotides are TGCAGCGCCGGACTAGCGGGAGGGCCCTACGAGCAGTACTCC.

The chain is built from TRBV19 and TRBJ2-6; perhaps TRBD1 as D (6 bases). Germline CDR1 reads LNHDA; CDR2 reads SQIVND (reference sequence). Trimming removed 5 bases from V and 2 bases from J, with 16 bases in between. The CDR3 is 17 residues long. This CDR3 reads CASSPTPQGAGANVLTF. The CDR3 DNA sequence: TGTGCCAGTAGTCCAACACCACAGGGCGCTGGGGCCAACGTCCTGACTTTC.